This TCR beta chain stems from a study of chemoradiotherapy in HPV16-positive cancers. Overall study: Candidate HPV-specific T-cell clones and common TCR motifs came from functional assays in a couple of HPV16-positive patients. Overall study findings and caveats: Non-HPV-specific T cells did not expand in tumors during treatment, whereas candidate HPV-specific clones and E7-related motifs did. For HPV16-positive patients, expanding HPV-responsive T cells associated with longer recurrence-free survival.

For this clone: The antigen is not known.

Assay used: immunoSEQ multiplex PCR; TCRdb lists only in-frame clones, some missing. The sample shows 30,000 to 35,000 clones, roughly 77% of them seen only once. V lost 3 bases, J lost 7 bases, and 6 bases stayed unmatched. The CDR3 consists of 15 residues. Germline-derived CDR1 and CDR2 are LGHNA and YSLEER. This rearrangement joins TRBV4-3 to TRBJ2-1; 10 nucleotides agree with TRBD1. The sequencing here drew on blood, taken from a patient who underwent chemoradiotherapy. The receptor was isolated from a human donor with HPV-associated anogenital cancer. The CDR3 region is CASSQGQGIGNEQFF. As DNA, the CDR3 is TGCGCCAGCAGCCAGGGACAGGGGATTGGGAATGAGCAGTTCTTC.